A single T cell receptor beta chain is shown here with its context. These data originate in a study of early T cells in non-severe SARS-CoV-2 infection. Trimming shortened V by 2 bases and J by 5 bases, and 10 bases separated the two germline ends. The CDR3 covers 13 residues. Per the germline V gene, CDR1 is GTSNPN and CDR2 is SVGIG (reference sequence). TCRdb used MiXCR to reprocess the 5' RACE reads, holding one entry per CDR3 protein. The sample consists of tens of thousands of distinct CDR3 sequences, over 13% of them appearing once. The receptor comes from an adult who was a healthcare worker with PCR-confirmed SARS-CoV-2 infection or an uninfected control (not recorded which). Sequences were obtained from whole blood. The rearrangement links TRBV30 to TRBJ1-5, with no clear D. The CDR3 region has the DNA TGTGCCTGGAGTATGTCCGGCTATCAGCCCCAGCATTTT. Amino acids: CAWSMSGYQPQHF.